Reported below is one TCR beta chain. Trimming left V 2 bases short and J 7 bases short, with 13 bases between. In germline, CDR1 is SGHDT, CDR2 YYEEEE. CDR3 size: 15 residues. This sample was included in a study of blood T cell repertoires in COVID-19. The wider study: There were acute and convalescent COVID-19 samples, and they came from the United States, Italy and Spain. PBMCs, B-cell-depleted T cells, or T cells provided the cDNA or gDNA that made up the material.

In the original processing: Nucleated cell number was recorded as an estimate derived from reference gene primer amplification. Assay: immunoSEQ multiplex PCR; the TCRdb copy retains only in-frame clones and omits some. V, J and clone size were drawn from that table, and D and trimming were deduced from the DNA. The sample includes 130,000 to 150,000 clones, approximately 80% of them seen just once. Sequencing was carried out using peripheral blood. V gene TRBV5-6 combines with J gene TRBJ1-6; D not resolved. This receptor was obtained from a human donor in a cohort sampled during active COVID-19. CDR3 sequence: CASSFGWSTNSPLHF. Here the CDR3 DNA reads TGTGCCAGCAGCTTTGGCTGGAGTACGAATTCACCCCTCCACTTT.